This T cell receptor (beta chain) emerged from a study of lymphopenia after photon versus proton radiotherapy. Measured with immunoSEQ multiplex PCR; TCRdb has only the in-frame clones, and not every one. The sample includes 77,000 or so clones, over 70% of them seen just once. Germline CDR1 is LNHDA and CDR2 is SQIVND (reference sequence). The CDR3 extends over 15 amino acids. J lost 4 bases, V lost 7 bases, and 4 bases had no gene match. The receptor was isolated from a man in his fifties or sixties with pancreatic cancer. V gene TRBV19 combines with J gene TRBJ2-2; 12 bases align to TRBD2. This specimen was peripheral blood, taken from a patient treated with proton-based radiotherapy. CDR3 DNA: TGTGCCAGTAAGACTAGCGGGAGTAGCACCGGGGAGCTGTTTTTT. Encoded protein: CASKTSGSSTGELFF.